This record covers a single TCR beta chain. The target of this receptor is not known. The germline V gene gives CDR1 as SGHRS and CDR2 as YFSETQ. The CDR3 sequence holds 13 residues, the cysteine and phenylalanine included. No DNA was logged. Each CD8+ T cell subset was flow-sorted in triplicate, with 250,000 to 350,000 cells per subset placed directly into RLT lysis buffer. To keep memory contaminants out, a stringent definition of naive CD8+ T cells was applied: CD45RO-CCR7+CD27+CD95-. Peripheral blood mononuclear cells were isolated from buffy coats by standard density gradient centrifugation. Naive CXCR3-negative and CXCR3-positive CD8+ T cells were flow-sorted on a FACSAria III. An RNeasy Mini Kit was used to extract total RNA from the sorted cells. The source of the sample is a study of CXCR3-negative and CXCR3-positive naive CD8 T cells (dated by TCRdb to between 2018 and 2021). Describing the broader study: In total, 120 million to 150 million TRB reads were obtained, which works out to roughly 1.5 +/- 0.3 million reads per library. Naive subsets from roughly 5 donors and memory cells from 3 donors were included in the TRBV-TRBJ cluster analysis. Diversity and physicochemical repertoire analyses covered about a dozen donors pooled from two independent experiments.

The sample was run on a NextSeq 550. The Human TCR Profiling Kit (MiLaboratory) was used to prepare UMI-labeled 5' RACE TRB cDNA libraries. The full amount of extracted RNA was used for cDNA synthesis, and the full amount of resulting cDNA was used for PCR amplification. Libraries were prepared in parallel with an identical number of PCR cycles. The original methods were these. About 53,000 +/- 9,400 unique UMI-labeled TRB cDNA molecules per library were extracted with MIGEC and MiXCR, with at least two reads per UMI required. On average, each library contained approximately 40,000 +/- 10,000 functional in-frame TRB CDR3 nucleotide clonotypes without stop codons. After downsampling to 5000 UMI-labeled TRB molecules per sample, diversity metrics such as normalized Shannon-Wiener and Chao1 were calculated in VDJtools. VDJtools computed clonotype-size-weighted physicochemical properties of the central five CDR3 residues: interaction energy, strength, volume and Kidera factor 4. After TCRdb reprocessed the reads, each CDR3 protein sequence was kept as one row, without DNA. What appears here as the V and J calls and clone size reflects TCRdb's work, not the paper's. In this sample's table one finds under 150,000 distinct CDR3 sequences. The ten biggest clones cover 0.59% of the sample.

Study-wide findings and limitations: Freshly isolated PBMCs were used for most assays because CXCR3 expression went down partially after cryopreservation. Because surface CD5, which is linked to self-reactivity in mice, was comparable between the naive subsets, TCR interaction strength was also inferred from the physicochemical properties of TRB CDR3s. Compared with CXCR3-negative naive cells, CXCR3-positive naive cells had TRB CDR3s with higher hydrophobicity (lower Kidera factor 4), lower energy, and higher strength and volume indices. Similar TRBV-TRBJ usage was shown by naive CXCR3-negative and CXCR3-positive cells from the same donor, whereas distinct patterns were shown by memory cells. Comparably high repertoire diversity was found in both naive subsets, whereas much lower repertoire diversity was found in memory CD8+ T cells.

The specimen was naive CXCR3+ CD8+ T cells from blood. This sample's cell subset or site label indicates: CD45RO-CCR7+CD27+CD95- naive CD8+ T cells expressing CXCR3 (TNR3+). The chain joins TRBV5-1 to TRBJ2-1. This clonotype was sampled from a human donor in good health. Some clones in this sample may be carry-over from other donors' samples. Here the CDR3 is given as CASSLEGFNEQFF.